These 19 T cell receptor beta chains were all obtained from the same sample, sequenced in a study of shared clonotypes between healthy human individuals. The repertoire was sequenced with immunoSEQ multiplex PCR; TCRdb's copy has only in-frame clones and lacks some. Among about half a million clones listed, 60% to 80% were seen once. The material sequenced was PBMCs. The receptors shown here come from a woman between 40 and 50 years old in good health. Some clones in this sample may be carry-over from other donors' samples.

The chain has TRBV6-5 and TRBJ2-7; the D is unclear. Germline assignment: CDR1 MNHEY and CDR2 SVGAGI. V was trimmed by 0 bases and J by 4 bases, leaving 16 bases between them. The CDR3 totals 16 residues. The CDR3 spells CASSYSKSGPLYEQYF. CDR3 sequence (DNA): TGTGCCAGCAGTTACTCGAAATCTGGGCCCCTATACGAGCAGTACTTC.

Note on this clone: A much more abundant neighbour one base away suggests this may be a read error. The V and J genes are TRBV5-1 and TRBJ1-4; D call uncertain. This CDR3 spans 14 amino acids. Trimming cost V 2 bases and J 6 bases, with 11 bases left between them. The V gene's germline CDR1 is SGHRS and CDR2 YFSETQ. The CDR3 spells CASSFSTSDEKLFF. The CDR3 DNA sequence: TGCGCCAGCAGCTTTTCAACTTCCGATGAAAAACTGTTTTTT.

This rearrangement joins TRBV5-6 to TRBJ2-3; possible D gene TRBD1, 5 bases. Trimming left V 0 bases short and J 2 bases short, with 7 bases between. CDR1 is SGHDT and CDR2 is YYEEEE in the germline V gene. There are 14 residues in the CDR3. Written as DNA, the CDR3 is TGTGCCAGCAGCTTGGGCGGACACACAGATACGCAGTATTTT. Its protein is CASSLGGHTDTQYF.

The V call is TRBV29-1, the J call TRBJ2-5; no reliable D call. V lost 4 bases to trimming and J lost 4 bases, with 13 bases between them. Germline CDR1 SQVTM, CDR2 ANQGSEA. There are 13 residues in the CDR3. Here the CDR3 DNA reads TGCAGCGTTGTCGGGTTTGGGGTAGAGACCCAGTACTTC. Its protein product is CSVVGFGVETQYF.

This clone was observed many times. The chain recombines TRBV10-2 with TRBJ2-7; weak D call: TRBD1 (6 bases). V shed 6 bases and J shed 7 bases, with 13 bases lying between them. The CDR3 is made up of 12 amino acids. Looked up from germline, CDR1 is WSHSY and CDR2 is SAAADI. CDR3 DNA sequence: TGCGCCAGCAGCGAAACAGGGAATGAGCAGTACTTC. As protein: CASSETGNEQYF.

As to this clone: The same CDR3 is also encoded by other DNA sequences in this sample. The chain has TRBV5-1 and TRBJ2-7; perhaps D is TRBD1 or TRBD2 (6 bases each). From germline, CDR1 is SGHRS and CDR2 YFSETQ. The CDR3 sequence is 14 residues long. With 0 bases removed from V and 4 bases from J, the gap between germline ends came to 11 bases. CDR3 sequence: CASSLGQGRYEQYF. CDR3 sequence (DNA): TGCGCCAGCAGCTTGGGCCAGGGGAGGTACGAGCAGTACTTC.

The V gene is TRBV11-3, the J gene TRBJ2-1; either TRBD1 or TRBD2 may supply D (5 bases each). CDR3 length: 16 residues. The germline gives CDR1 SGHNT, CDR2 YENEEA. Between the trimmed V and J ends, which lost 0 bases and 4 bases, there was a span of 13 bases. CDR3 region: CASSLDGQGVYNEQFF. The CDR3 nucleotides read TGTGCCAGCAGCTTAGATGGGCAGGGAGTATACAATGAGCAGTTCTTC.

This chain uses TRBV28 with TRBJ2-7; a possible D gene is TRBD2 (7 bases). The CDR3 is 14 residues long. Trimming cost V 10 bases and J 2 bases, with 18 bases left between them. Germline V gene lookup returns CDR1 MDHEN and CDR2 SYDVKM. The CDR3 reads CATFRGGGTYEQYF. For the CDR3, the DNA is TGTGCCACCTTTCGAGGGGGGGGCACCTACGAGCAGTACTTC.

The rearrangement links TRBV28 to TRBJ2-7; D gene uncertain. The germline gives CDR1 MDHEN, CDR2 SYDVKM. Deletions cut 3 bases from V and 2 bases from J, with 11 bases between. The CDR3 sequence is 14 residues long. CDR3 residues: CASSLVGVTYEQYF. Here the CDR3 DNA reads TGTGCCAGCAGTTTGGTTGGCGTGACCTACGAGCAGTACTTC.

Notes on this clone: This sequence is one base from a far larger clone and is likely a read error. The chain employs TRBV15 and TRBJ1-4, with D possibly matching TRBD1 (5 bases). Germline V lookup: CDR1 LNHNV, CDR2 YYDKDF (reference sequence). CDR3 size: 16 residues. CDR3 in DNA: TGTGCCACCAGCGGGGGGTCTGGGACCCACGTTGAAAAACTGCTTTTT. Protein product: CATSGGSGTHVEKLLF.

There are a few counts of this clone. This chain links TRBV4-3 with TRBJ2-2; D not resolved. Germline assignment: CDR1 LGHNA and CDR2 YSLEER. V lost 3 bases to trimming and J lost 3 bases, with 8 bases between them. The length of the CDR3 is 14 residues. This CDR3 is CASSHTYHTGELFF. The CDR3, as DNA: TGCGCCAGCAGCCATACCTATCACACCGGGGAGCTGTTTTTT.

This clone was found once. The chain uses TRBV5-6 and TRBJ2-1; D not resolved. The germline CDR1 and CDR2 sequences are SGHDT and YYEEEE. The V gene lost 4 bases and the J gene lost 0 bases, with 11 bases spanning the gap. There are 15 residues in the CDR3. The CDR3 region is CASSPTVSSYNEQFF. CDR3 coding DNA: TGTGCCAGCAGCCCGACTGTGAGCTCCTACAATGAGCAGTTCTTC.

The chain employs TRBV28 and TRBJ1-5, with D perhaps TRBD1 (6 bases). Germline V gene lookup returns CDR1 MDHEN and CDR2 SYDVKM. The CDR3 totals 14 residues. V lost 4 bases and J 4 bases, leaving 11 bases between the germline ends. Here the CDR3 reads CASSSGTLNQPQHF. The CDR3 DNA sequence: TGTGCCAGCAGTTCCGGGACACTAAATCAGCCCCAGCATTTT.

The chain combines TRBV5-7 with TRBJ2-7; no clear D. TRBV5-7 is assigned to the ORF class and has an uncertain function. The CDR3 spans 12 residues. V was cut by 0 bases and J by 4 bases, with 5 bases left in between. The CDR3 spells CASSLGHYEQYF. In DNA, the CDR3 is TGTGCCAGCAGCTTGGGCCATTACGAGCAGTACTTC.

The V and J genes are TRBV20-1 and TRBJ2-5; 7 bases fit TRBD1. Germline lookup yields CDR1 DFQATT and CDR2 SNEGSKA (reference sequence). This CDR3 is 11 amino acids long. CDR3 amino acids: CSGHRGETQYF. For the CDR3, the DNA is TGCAGCGGACACAGGGGAGAGACCCAGTACTTC.

The gene calls are TRBV30 and TRBJ2-7; D is unclear. Germline CDR1 reads GTSNPN; CDR2 reads SVGIG (reference sequence). The CDR3 is 13 amino acids. Trimming cost V 4 bases and J 0 bases, with 10 bases left between them. In nucleotides, the CDR3 is TGTGCCTGGATGCCAGGCAGCTCCTACGAGCAGTACTTC. Translation gives CAWMPGSSYEQYF.

The rearrangement uses TRBV25-1 and TRBJ2-1; 7 bases are a match to TRBD1. V lost 5 bases and J lost 12; bases outside the gene matches: 7. Germline-derived CDR1 and CDR2 are MGHDK and SYGVNS. The CDR3 length is 12 residues. The CDR3 spells CASSFGWDRQFF. The CDR3 coding sequence is TGTGCCAGCAGTTTTGGATGGGACAGGCAGTTCTTC.

This chain connects TRBV7-3 to TRBJ2-2; D tentatively fits TRBD1 or TRBD2 (7 bases each). Trimming cost V 5 bases and J 7 bases, with 17 bases left between them. The CDR3 is made up of 15 amino acids. The V gene's germline CDR1 is SGHTA and CDR2 FQGTGA. This CDR3 reads CASSPRAGGDGELFF. For the CDR3, the DNA is TGTGCCAGCAGCCCCCGGGCAGGGGGGGACGGGGAGCTGTTTTTT. The variable domain in full, completed from reference TRBV7-3 and TRBJ2-2, reads GAGVSQTPSNKVTEKGKYVELRCDPISGHTALYWYRQSLGQGPEFLIYFQGTGAADDSGLPNDRFFAVRPEGSVSTLKIQRTERGDSAVYLCASSPRAGGDGELFFGEGSRLTVL.

The V call is TRBV28, the J call TRBJ2-7; D possibly corresponds to TRBD1 (6 bases). CDR3 length: 16 amino acids. Looked up from germline, CDR1 is MDHEN and CDR2 is SYDVKM. Trimming shortened V by 2 bases and J by 1 base, and 15 bases separated the two germline ends. The DNA for the CDR3 is TGTGCCAGCAGTTTAGGGTCAAGACAGGTTTCCTACGAGCAGTACTTC. It encodes CASSLGSRQVSYEQYF.